The sequence of this T cell receptor beta chain was determined in a study of chemoradiotherapy in HPV16-positive cancers. Study context: Functional T-cell assays on a couple of HPV16-positive patients' cells defined candidate HPV-specific clones and common TCR motifs. Findings of the study overall: During treatment, candidate HPV-specific clones and E7-related motifs expanded in tumor.

Details on this clone: Antigen specificity is unknown. A read error may account for a junction end that differs from germline.

This CDR3 spans 14 amino acids. The germline CDR1 and CDR2 sequences are SSHAT and FNYEAQ (reference sequence). Assay used: immunoSEQ multiplex PCR; TCRdb lists only in-frame clones, some missing. The table shows 9,400 or so clones, with 78% occurring only once. The rearrangement uses TRBV7-7 and TRBJ1-1; the D gene is possibly TRBD1 (5 bases). This clonotype was sampled from a human donor with HPV-associated anogenital cancer. This sample was obtained from a patient who underwent chemoradiotherapy. CDR3 amino acids: CASSPTDMNTEAFF. The CDR3 coding sequence is TGTGCTAGCAGCCCGACGGACATGAACACTGAAGCTTTCTTT. Combining the CDR3 with reference TRBV7-7 and TRBJ1-1 gives the whole variable domain GAGVSQSPRYKVTKRGQDVTLRCDPISSHATLYWYQQALGQGPEFLTYFNYEAQPDKSGLPSDRFSAERPEGSISTLTIQRTEQRDSAMYRCASSPTDMNTEAFFGQGTRLTVV.